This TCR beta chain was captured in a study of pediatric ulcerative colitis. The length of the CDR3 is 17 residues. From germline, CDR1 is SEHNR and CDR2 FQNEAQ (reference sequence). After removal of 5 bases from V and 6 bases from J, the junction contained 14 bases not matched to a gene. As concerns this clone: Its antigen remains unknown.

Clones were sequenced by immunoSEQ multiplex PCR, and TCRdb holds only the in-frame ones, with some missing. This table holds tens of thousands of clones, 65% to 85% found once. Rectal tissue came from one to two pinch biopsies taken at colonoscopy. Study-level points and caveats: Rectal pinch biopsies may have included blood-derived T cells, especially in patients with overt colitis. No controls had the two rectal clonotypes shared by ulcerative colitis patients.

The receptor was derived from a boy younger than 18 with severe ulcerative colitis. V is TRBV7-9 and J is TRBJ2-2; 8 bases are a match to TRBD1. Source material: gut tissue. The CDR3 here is CASSTPIGTGLAGELFF. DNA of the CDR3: TGTGCCAGCAGCACCCCTATCGGGACAGGTCTCGCCGGGGAGCTGTTTTTT.